The 3 T cell receptor beta chains reported below all come from one sample, sequenced in a study of T cell changes during pregnancy in multiple sclerosis. Clones were read by immunoSEQ multiplex PCR, and TCRdb kept only the in-frame ones, dropping some. The table includes tens of thousands of clones, around 93% detected once. Sequencing used CD4+ T cells from peripheral blood mononuclear cells, obtained after pregnancy. The receptors were sampled from a female donor with multiple sclerosis, enrolled in a pregnancy study.

The rearrangement joins TRBV27 to TRBJ2-7; D is possibly TRBD1 (6 bases). V dropped 5 bases and J dropped 7 bases, with 21 bases sitting between them. CDR3 length equals 15 residues. The germline V gene has CDR1 MNHEY and CDR2 SMNVEV (reference sequence). The CDR3 sequence: CASSPPRQGSREQYF. The CDR3 nucleotides are TGTGCCAGCAGTCCCCCACGTCAGGGGTCGCGGGAGCAGTACTTC.

The J gene is TRBJ2-5, the V gene TRBV9; 8 bases are shared with TRBD2. Trimming removed 0 bases from V and 5 bases from J; junction bases left unmatched: 9. The CDR3 sequence is 16 residues long. From germline, CDR1 is SGDLS and CDR2 YYNGEE. CDR3 protein: CASSVGLGRARETQYF. The CDR3 DNA is TGTGCCAGCAGCGTAGGCCTCGGGAGGGCCAGGGAGACCCAGTACTTC.

The chain uses TRBV20-1 and TRBJ2-1, with 8 bases identical to TRBD2. The CDR3 covers 11 residues. Germline values: CDR1 DFQATT, CDR2 SNEGSKA (reference sequence). The DNA of the CDR3 is TGCACCAGCGGGAGTACGAATGAGCAGTTCTTC. Encoded protein: CTSGSTNEQFF.